The 22 T cell receptor beta chains below all came from one sample that was sequenced in a study of cytomegalovirus exposure and HLA in healthy donors. Method: immunoSEQ multiplex PCR; TCRdb's copy keeps in-frame clones and lacks some. The table shows about 150,000 clones, with roughly 90% occurring only once. Material for sequencing was PBMCs. The source of these receptors is a man aged 18 to 30 in good health and CMV-seropositive.

The chain combines TRBV29-1 with TRBJ2-2; 7 bases are shared with TRBD1. V shed 7 bases and J 6 bases; nucleotides not matched to a gene: 8. The CDR3 spans 13 residues. Germline values: CDR1 SQVTM, CDR2 ANQGSEA. CDR3 residues: CSAQDRAAGELFF. The DNA of the CDR3 is TGCAGCGCCCAAGACAGGGCTGCCGGGGAGCTGTTTTTT.

This chain connects TRBV2 to TRBJ1-2; 11 bases match TRBD1. CDR1 SNHLY and CDR2 FYNNEI come from the germline V gene. This CDR3 has 15 residues. V shed 7 bases, J shed 4 bases, and the junction held 8 bases outside the gene matches. The CDR3, as DNA: TGTGCCAGCAACGGAGGACAGGGGGCCGTCTATGGCTACACCTTC. As protein: CASNGGQGAVYGYTF.

The CDR3 protein is CASSSLTGGGNTIYF. The CDR3 nucleotides are TGTGCCAGCAGCTCGCTCACAGGGGGTGGAAACACCATATATTTT. This sequence joins TRBV5-5 and TRBJ1-3; the match to TRBD1 covers 8 bases. The germline CDR1 and CDR2 sequences are SGHKS and YYEKEE (reference sequence). V lost 3 bases, J lost 3 bases, and 5 bases stayed unmatched. This CDR3 is built from 15 residues.

V and J are TRBV12-5 and TRBJ2-7; the match to TRBD1 covers 8 bases. The CDR3 loop spans 16 amino acids. Germline-derived CDR1 and CDR2 are LGHNT and FRNRAP. The V and J ends lost 5 bases and 1 base, in that order; junction bases with no gene match: 10. CDR3: CASGPTPGQVSYEQYF. CDR3 coding DNA: TGTGCTAGTGGTCCGACCCCGGGACAGGTGTCCTACGAGCAGTACTTC.

The chain carries TRBV15 and TRBJ2-7, with 7 bases lining up with TRBD1. CDR1 and CDR2 from the germline V gene are LNHNV and YYDKDF (reference sequence). This CDR3 contains 15 residues. J gave up 2 bases and V 1 base, and 5 bases lay outside the gene matches. This chain's CDR3 is CATSRGGTATYEQYF. CDR3 in DNA: TGTGCCACCAGCAGAGGGGGGACAGCTACCTACGAGCAGTACTTC.

V usage is TRBV5-1 and J usage is TRBJ2-1; 11 bases are a match to TRBD2. The V gene's germline CDR1 is SGHRS and CDR2 YFSETQ. CDR3 length: 17 residues. The junction had 11 bases not matched to a gene; V was cut back by 4 bases and J by 5 bases. The CDR3, as DNA: TGCGCCAGCAGCCTATCCTACCTAGCGGGGGGCAACAATGAGCAGTTCTTC. As protein: CASSLSYLAGGNNEQFF.

The chain carries TRBV4-1 and TRBJ2-7, with D tentatively TRBD2 (6 bases). The length of the CDR3 is 13 residues. V lost 4 bases, J lost 4 bases, and 11 bases lay in between. Germline CDR1 and CDR2: MGHRA and YSYEKL. CDR3: CASSLLGLYEQYF. CDR3 DNA sequence: TGCGCCAGCAGCCTCCTCGGACTATACGAGCAGTACTTC.

The chain is built from TRBV6-1 and TRBJ2-5; no clear D. Trimming cost V 6 bases and J 2 bases, with 13 bases left between them. In germline, CDR1 is MNHNS, CDR2 SASEGT. This CDR3 comprises 14 residues. Written as DNA, the CDR3 is TGTGCCAGCAGACCCAGAACGTTACAAGAGACCCAGTACTTC. It translates to CASRPRTLQETQYF.

The rearrangement links TRBV25-1 to TRBJ1-1; 7 nucleotides agree with TRBD1. This CDR3 has 15 amino acids. Germline CDR1 is MGHDK and CDR2 is SYGVNS. Losses at the gene ends were 3 bases for V and 0 bases for J; bases not matched to a gene: 4. In DNA form, the CDR3 reads TGTGCCAGCAGTGACCCGGGACAGATGAACACTGAAGCTTTCTTT. It translates to CASSDPGQMNTEAFF. The full variable domain, completed using reference TRBV25-1 and TRBJ1-1, is EADIYQTPRYLVIGTGKKITLECSQTMGHDKMYWYQQDPGMELHLIHYSYGVNSTEKGDLSSESTVSRIRTEHFPLTLESARPSHTSQYLCASSDPGQMNTEAFFGQGTRLTVV.

This rearrangement joins TRBV5-4 to TRBJ2-3; D is perhaps TRBD2 (7 bases). This CDR3 has 15 amino acids. Germline loops: CDR1 SGHNT, CDR2 YYREEE (reference sequence). The ends were cut back, 4 bases at V and 4 bases at J, with 16 bases in the middle. The CDR3 reads CASSQVGGQADTQYF. CDR3 in DNA: TGTGCCAGCAGCCAGGTCGGGGGGCAGGCAGATACGCAGTATTTT. Full variable domain (outside the CDR3, taken from reference TRBV5-4 and TRBJ2-3): ETGVTQSPTHLIKTRGQQVTLRCSSQSGHNTVSWYQQALGQGPQFIFQYYREEENGRGNFPPRFSGLQFPNYSSELNVNALELDDSALYLCASSQVGGQADTQYFGPGTRLTVL.

The V gene is TRBV11-2, the J gene TRBJ1-6, with D possibly being TRBD1 (5 bases). CDR1 is SGHAT and CDR2 is FQNNGV in the germline V gene. Between the trimmed V and J ends, which lost 1 base and 6 bases, there was a span of 10 bases. The CDR3 runs 15 residues. The CDR3: CASSLAREGNSPLHF. CDR3 in DNA: TGTGCCAGCAGCTTAGCCAGGGAGGGTAATTCACCCCTCCACTTT.

The gene calls are TRBV14 and TRBJ2-3; D not certain. CDR1 is SGHDN, CDR2 FVKESK, per germline. V gave up 4 bases and J gave up 3 bases, with 8 bases separating them. This CDR3 spans 13 amino acids. CDR3 in DNA: TGTGCCAGCAGCCTGTTCAGAACAGATACGCAGTATTTT. Translation: CASSLFRTDTQYF.

For this clone: Different DNA sequences within this sample yield the same CDR3. The gene calls are TRBV7-3 and TRBJ2-1; 12 bases are shared with TRBD2. CDR3 size: 15 residues. V was clipped by 5 bases and J by 4 bases; unmatched bases: 3. Germline V gene lookup returns CDR1 SGHTA and CDR2 FQGTGA. This CDR3 reads CASSPLAGGYNEQFF. The CDR3 region has the DNA TGTGCCAGCAGCCCACTAGCGGGGGGTTACAATGAGCAGTTCTTC.

This chain links TRBV5-6 with TRBJ1-1; D uncertain. This CDR3 spans 13 amino acids. Germline V gene data show CDR1 as SGHDT and CDR2 as YYEEEE. V lost 2 bases and J lost 2, with 7 bases in between. CDR3 amino acids: CASSLKHNTEAFF. CDR3 bases: TGTGCCAGCAGCTTAAAACATAACACTGAAGCTTTCTTT.

Concerning this clone: The same CDR3 can be traced to other DNA sequences in this sample. This chain joins TRBV18 and TRBJ1-1; D ambiguous. This CDR3 contains 13 residues. The germline V and J ends were trimmed by 2 bases and 1 base, with 5 bases remaining between them. Germline V gene data show CDR1 as KGHSH and CDR2 as LQKENI. Written as DNA, the CDR3 is TGTGCCAGCTCACCAGGCAGGAACACTGAAGCTTTCTTT. Translated: CASSPGRNTEAFF.

The rearrangement links TRBV9 to TRBJ2-1; 7 bases map to TRBD2. The germline V gene has CDR1 SGDLS and CDR2 YYNGEE. Unmatched junction bases numbered 8, after V lost 4 bases and J lost 4 bases. This CDR3 has 15 amino acids. The CDR3 sequence is CASSLGGAGYNEQFF. The CDR3 nucleotides read TGTGCCAGCAGCCTCGGGGGAGCGGGGTACAATGAGCAGTTCTTC.

This chain connects TRBV6-5 to TRBJ2-3; TRBD1 matches 7 bases. The CDR3 contains 14 residues. Germline-derived CDR1 and CDR2 are MNHEY and SVGAGI. With 2 bases clipped from V and 3 bases from J, the junction kept 2 bases outside the gene matches. CDR3 amino acids: CASSYRQGTDTQYF. CDR3 DNA: TGTGCCAGCAGTTACCGACAGGGAACAGATACGCAGTATTTT.

The chain combines TRBV6-5 with TRBJ1-2, with 9 bases aligning to TRBD1. The CDR3 is made up of 13 amino acids. With 5 bases clipped from V and 4 bases from J, the junction kept 2 bases outside the gene matches. Germline V gives CDR1 MNHEY, CDR2 SVGAGI. The CDR3 reads CASSRDRAYGYTF. The CDR3 nucleotides read TGTGCCAGCAGTCGGGACAGGGCCTATGGCTACACCTTC.

V gene TRBV7-8 combines with J gene TRBJ2-7, with 7 bases lining up with TRBD2. J gave up 6 bases and V 3 bases, and 5 bases lay outside the gene matches. The CDR3 contains 13 residues. CDR1 and CDR2 from the germline V gene are SGHVS and FQNEAQ. Written as DNA, the CDR3 is TGTGCCAGCAGCTTGGGGAGGGGAGCCGAGCAGTACTTC. Encoded protein: CASSLGRGAEQYF.

The V gene is TRBV19, the J gene TRBJ1-2, with a possible D match to TRBD1 (5 bases). The CDR3 contains 12 residues. Per germline, CDR1 LNHDA and CDR2 SQIVND (reference sequence). The V end was cut by 10 bases, the J end by 8 bases, with 17 bases between. The CDR3 protein is CAIHHWGGGYTF. The CDR3 DNA is TGTGCCATCCACCACTGGGGGGGAGGCTACACCTTC.

This chain uses TRBV7-9 with TRBJ2-7; 12 bases align to TRBD2. CDR3 size: 14 residues. V trimming: 5 bases; J trimming: 5 bases; junction bases outside the gene matches: 4. CDR1 and CDR2 (germline): SEHNR, FQNEAQ (reference sequence). DNA for the CDR3: TGTGCCAGCAGCCGGACTAGCGGGATACACGAGCAGTACTTC. Translating gives CASSRTSGIHEQYF.

The chain joins TRBV22-1 to TRBJ2-5; no check of the table's D call, TRBD1, against the DNA was made. TRBV22-1 represents a pseudogene. The CDR3 spans 14 residues. The CDR3 protein is CPGSAPRCQETQYF. The CDR3 DNA follows: TGTCCTGGGAGCGCGCCCAGATGCCAAGAGACCCAGTACTTC.